This T cell receptor (beta chain) was observed in a study of cytomegalovirus exposure and HLA in healthy donors. This CDR3 spans 15 amino acids. CDR1 and CDR2 (germline): SGHRS, YFSETQ. The V gene lost 4 bases and the J gene lost 5 bases, with 18 bases spanning the gap. Study-wide points: Most TCRs appeared rarely, but some public TCRs recurred in many donors. Later analysis placed DRB1 highest and HLA-C lowest in TCR association rates, which differed by HLA locus. The authors listed around 150 TCR beta chains as cytomegalovirus-associated.

This clone showed up just a few times. What it binds is unknown. The PCR made use of 60 Vbeta and 13 Jbeta primers. Generated by immunoSEQ multiplex PCR, the TCRdb table keeps only in-frame clones and is missing some. The table lists approximately 120,000 clones, about four fifths of them singletons. V and J are TRBV5-1 and TRBJ2-5, with D possibly matching TRBD1 (5 bases). This receptor was obtained from a woman aged 40 to 50 in good health and CMV-seropositive. Source material: PBMCs. DNA for the CDR3: TGCGCCAGCAGCGCCGGACATTCGGGTGTGGAGACCCAGTACTTC. This codes for CASSAGHSGVETQYF.